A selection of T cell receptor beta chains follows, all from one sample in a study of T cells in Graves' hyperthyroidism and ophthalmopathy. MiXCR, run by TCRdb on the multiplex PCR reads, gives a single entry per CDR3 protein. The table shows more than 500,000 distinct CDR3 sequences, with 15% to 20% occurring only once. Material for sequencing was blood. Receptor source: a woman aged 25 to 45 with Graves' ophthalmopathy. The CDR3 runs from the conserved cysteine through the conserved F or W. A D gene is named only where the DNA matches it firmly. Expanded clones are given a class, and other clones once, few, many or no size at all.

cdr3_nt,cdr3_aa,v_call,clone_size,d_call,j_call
TGTGCCAGCAGCCAAGTACAGTACCACGAGCAGTACTTC,CASSQVQYHEQYF,TRBV3-1,many,.,TRBJ2-7
TGTGCCAGCAGTTTGACGGGCAGGTCCATTGATGAAGCTTTCTTT,CASSLTGRSIDEAFF,TRBV27,many,.,TRBJ1-1
TGTGCCAGCAGTGACTTTGGGGGGCTAAGTCAGCCCCAGCATTTT,CASSDFGGLSQPQHF,TRBV6-1,few,.,TRBJ1-5
TGCAGTGTCGGCAGAGCTTATCAGCCCCAGCATTTT,CSVGRAYQPQHF,TRBV20-1,many,.,TRBJ1-5
TGTGCCAGCAGCCTAACCGGGACTAGCGGGAGTAGCACAGATACGCAGTATTTT,CASSLTGTSGSSTDTQYF,TRBV11-2,many,TRBD2,TRBJ2-3
TGCGCCAGCAGTCCGGACGGGGACTATGGCTACACCTTC,CASSPDGDYGYTF,TRBV5-1,.,.,TRBJ1-2
TGTGCCAGCTCACCAGGCCTTGGAAGGTATGAAGCTTTCTTT,CASSPGLGRYEAFF,TRBV18,many,.,TRBJ1-1
TGTGCCAGCAATCCTACGGGACTAGCGGGAGGGAGGCTCGAGCAGTACTTC,CASNPTGLAGGRLEQYF,TRBV2,.,TRBD2,TRBJ2-7
TGCGCCAGCAGTTCTAGCGCCATGAGGCAAGAGACCCAGTACTTC,CASSSSAMRQETQYF,TRBV5-1,few,.,TRBJ2-5
TGTGCCATCAGCCCCGGGGAGGGCAGACAAGAGACCCAGTACTTC,CAISPGEGRQETQYF,TRBV10-3,few,TRBD2,TRBJ2-5
TGTGCCAGCAGTCTCCAGCGGGATCCCTCCTACGAGCAGTACTTC,CASSLQRDPSYEQYF,TRBV28,.,TRBD2,TRBJ2-7
TGTGCCAGCAGGGAGACCCCCTACAATGAGCAGTTCTTC,CASRETPYNEQFF,TRBV6-2/TRBV6-3,many,.,TRBJ2-1
TGTGCCAGCAGCCCTCTGGCAGGGGCAAGCAATCAGCCCCAGCATTTT,CASSPLAGASNQPQHF,TRBV7-9,.,.,TRBJ1-5
TGTGCCAGCAGGGGACGGACAGTCCCCGGGGCCCTCCACTTT,CASRGRTVPGALHF,TRBV28,few,.,TRBJ1-6
TGTGCCAGCAGCTTAGGGCAGGGGAAAATCACAGATACGCAGTATTTT,CASSLGQGKITDTQYF,TRBV7-8,many,.,TRBJ2-3
TGCAGTGCTAGAGATCTAGCAGCCGAGCAGTACTTC,CSARDLAAEQYF,TRBV20-1,many,.,TRBJ2-7
TGTGCCAGCAGCACAACCCCGGCGGGTTTCCCAGATACGCAGTATTTT,CASSTTPAGFPDTQYF,TRBV11-2,.,.,TRBJ2-3
TGTGCCAGCAGTTTGAGGGTAGGGAATGAGCAGTTCTTC,CASSLRVGNEQFF,TRBV12-3/TRBV12-4,many,.,TRBJ2-1
TGTGCCAGCTCACCACAGCAAAGCAATCAGCCCCAGCATTTT,CASSPQQSNQPQHF,TRBV18,many,.,TRBJ1-5
TGTGCCAGCAGCTCCCGAGCAGGGGATAATTCACCCCTCCACTTT,CASSSRAGDNSPLHF,TRBV5-6,.,.,TRBJ1-6
TGCAGCGTTGAGATTAGGGAGGGGGCGAACACTGGAGCTTTCTTT,CSVEIREGANTGAFF,TRBV29-1,.,TRBD1,TRBJ1-1
TGTGCCAGCAGCCCAGCGGGACCCCTAGCCTACGAGCAGTACTTC,CASSPAGPLAYEQYF,TRBV7-9,many,TRBD2,TRBJ2-7
TGCGCCAGTTGGGGGTCCGGCATCAATGAGCAGTTCTTC,CASWGSGINEQFF,TRBV5-1,many,.,TRBJ2-1